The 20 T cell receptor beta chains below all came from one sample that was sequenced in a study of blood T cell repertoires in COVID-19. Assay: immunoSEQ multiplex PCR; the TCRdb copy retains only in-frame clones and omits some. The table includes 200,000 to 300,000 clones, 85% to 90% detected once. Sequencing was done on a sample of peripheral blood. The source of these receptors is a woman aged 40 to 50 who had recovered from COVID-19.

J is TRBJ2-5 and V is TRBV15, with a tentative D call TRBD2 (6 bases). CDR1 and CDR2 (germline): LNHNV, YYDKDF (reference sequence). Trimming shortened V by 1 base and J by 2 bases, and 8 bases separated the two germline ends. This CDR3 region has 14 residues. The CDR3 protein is CATSRGGDQETQYF. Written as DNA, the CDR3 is TGTGCCACCAGCAGAGGGGGGGATCAAGAGACCCAGTACTTC.

CDR3 sequence: CASSLMTGTAFF. The DNA for the CDR3 is TGTGCCAGCAGCTTGATGACTGGCACAGCTTTCTTT. The chain uses TRBV5-4 and TRBJ1-1; no reliable D call. V was pared by 1 base and J by 10 bases, with 11 bases between. The CDR3 sequence is 12 residues long. Germline V CDR1 and CDR2: SGHNT, YYREEE (reference sequence).

CDR3 in amino acids: CASSPMTGNEQFF. CDR3 coding DNA: TGTGCCAGCAGCCCCATGACAGGCAATGAGCAGTTCTTC. The chain has TRBV21-1 and TRBJ2-1; the table's D call, TRBD1, was not checked against the DNA. TRBV21-1 is an annotated pseudogene. This CDR3 comprises 13 residues.

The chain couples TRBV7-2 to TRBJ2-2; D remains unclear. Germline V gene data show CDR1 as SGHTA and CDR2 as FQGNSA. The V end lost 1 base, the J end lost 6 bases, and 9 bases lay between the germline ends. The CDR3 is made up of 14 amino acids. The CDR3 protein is CASSLVLSAGELFF. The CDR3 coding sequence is TGTGCCAGCAGCTTAGTTCTCAGTGCCGGGGAGCTGTTTTTT.

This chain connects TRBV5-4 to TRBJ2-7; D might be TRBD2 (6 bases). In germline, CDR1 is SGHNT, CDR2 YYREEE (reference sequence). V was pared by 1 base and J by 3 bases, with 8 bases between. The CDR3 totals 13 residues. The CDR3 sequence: CASSLNSGYEQYF. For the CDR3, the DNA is TGTGCCAGCAGCTTGAATAGCGGCTACGAGCAGTACTTC.

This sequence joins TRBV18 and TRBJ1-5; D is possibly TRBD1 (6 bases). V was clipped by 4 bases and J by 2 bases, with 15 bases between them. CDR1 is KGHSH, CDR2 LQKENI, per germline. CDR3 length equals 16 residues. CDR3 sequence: CASSQRGAYGNQPQHF. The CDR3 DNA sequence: TGTGCCAGCTCACAACGGGGGGCCTACGGCAATCAGCCCCAGCATTTT.

Written as DNA, the CDR3 is TGTGCCAGCAGCGGACAAGGTAGGGGAGGCTATGGCTACACCTTC. Translated: CASSGQGRGGYGYTF. V usage is TRBV3-1 (or the pseudogene TRBV3-2) and J usage is TRBJ1-2; D is possibly TRBD1 (5 bases). V was trimmed by 5 bases and J by 4 bases, leaving 17 bases between them. Germline lookup yields CDR1 LGHDT and CDR2 YNNKEL (reference sequence). The CDR3 consists of 15 residues.

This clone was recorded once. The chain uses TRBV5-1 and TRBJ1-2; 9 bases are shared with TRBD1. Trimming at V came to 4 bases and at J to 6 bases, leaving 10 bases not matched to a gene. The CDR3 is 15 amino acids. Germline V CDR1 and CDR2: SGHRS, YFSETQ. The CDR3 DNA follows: TGCGCCAGCAGCCCCACAGGGGGCGTATTTGATGGCTACACCTTC. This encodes CASSPTGGVFDGYTF. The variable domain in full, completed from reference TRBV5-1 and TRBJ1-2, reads KAGVTQTPRYLIKTRGQQVTLSCSPISGHRSVSWYQQTPGQGLQFLFEYFSETQRNKGNFPGRFSGRQFSNSRSEMNVSTLELGDSALYLCASSPTGGVFDGYTFGSGTRLTVV.

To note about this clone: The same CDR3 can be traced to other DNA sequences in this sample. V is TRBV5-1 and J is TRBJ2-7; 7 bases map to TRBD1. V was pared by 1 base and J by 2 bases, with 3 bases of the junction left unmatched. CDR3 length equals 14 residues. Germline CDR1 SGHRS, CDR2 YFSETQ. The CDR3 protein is CASSLQGTAYEQYF. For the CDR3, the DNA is TGCGCCAGCAGCTTGCAGGGGACAGCCTACGAGCAGTACTTC.

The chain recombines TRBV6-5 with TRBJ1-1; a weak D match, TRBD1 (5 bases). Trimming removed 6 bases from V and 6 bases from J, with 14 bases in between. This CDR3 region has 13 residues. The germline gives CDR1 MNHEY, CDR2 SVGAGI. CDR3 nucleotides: TGTGCCAGCAGAACACTAACAGGTTCTGAAGCTTTCTTT. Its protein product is CASRTLTGSEAFF.

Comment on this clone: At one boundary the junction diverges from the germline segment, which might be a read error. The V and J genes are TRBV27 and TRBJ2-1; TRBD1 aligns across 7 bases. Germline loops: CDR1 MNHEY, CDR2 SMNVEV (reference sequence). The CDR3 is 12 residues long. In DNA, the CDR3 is TGTGCCAGCAGTTTAGGTGAGGGGGCGTCGATCTTC. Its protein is CASSLGEGASIF.

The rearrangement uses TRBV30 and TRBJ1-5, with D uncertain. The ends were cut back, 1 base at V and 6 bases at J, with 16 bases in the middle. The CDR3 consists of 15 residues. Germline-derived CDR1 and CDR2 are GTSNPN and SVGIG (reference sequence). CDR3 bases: TGTGCCTGGAGTGGTGGTTTGGGGAGAGGTCAGCCCCAGCATTTT. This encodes CAWSGGLGRGQPQHF.

The CDR3 loop is CASSDPGGPTGGVTPLHF. CDR3 coding DNA: TGTGCCAGCAGCGACCCTGGGGGACCGACAGGGGGTGTGACACCCCTCCACTTT. The chain employs TRBV6-2 or TRBV6-3 and TRBJ1-6, with 9 bases fitting TRBD1. J gave up 11 bases and V 6 bases, and 20 bases lay outside the gene matches. CDR1 is MNHEY and CDR2 is SVGEGT in the germline V gene. This CDR3 region has 18 residues.

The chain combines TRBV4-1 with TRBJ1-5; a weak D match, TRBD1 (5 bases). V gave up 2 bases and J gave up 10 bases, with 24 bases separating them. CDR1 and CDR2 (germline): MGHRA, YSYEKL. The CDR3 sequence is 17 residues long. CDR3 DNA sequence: TGCGCCAGCAGCCAACCCCCCCAAGTAGGGGTATTCAAACCCCAGCATTTT. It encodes CASSQPPQVGVFKPQHF.

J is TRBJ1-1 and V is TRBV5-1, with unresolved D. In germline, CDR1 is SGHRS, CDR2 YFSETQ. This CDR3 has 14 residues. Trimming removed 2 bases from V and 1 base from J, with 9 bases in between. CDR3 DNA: TGCGCCAGCAGCTTAAACTCTCAGAACACTGAAGCTTTCTTT. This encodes CASSLNSQNTEAFF.

Here the CDR3 reads CASSPAGTAGGELFF. The CDR3 DNA follows: TGTGCCAGCAGTCCAGCCGGGACTGCGGGCGGGGAGCTGTTTTTT. The V gene is TRBV27, the J gene TRBJ2-2, with D perhaps TRBD2 (6 bases). The V end lost 5 bases, the J end lost 7 bases, and 17 bases lay between the germline ends. The CDR3 is made up of 15 amino acids. Looked up from germline, CDR1 is MNHEY and CDR2 is SMNVEV (reference sequence).

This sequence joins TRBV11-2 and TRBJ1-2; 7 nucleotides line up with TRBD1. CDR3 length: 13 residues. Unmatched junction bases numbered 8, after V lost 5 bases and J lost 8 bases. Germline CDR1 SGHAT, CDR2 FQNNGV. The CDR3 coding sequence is TGTGCCAGCAGCGCCCCTGACAGGGACGGCTACACCTTC. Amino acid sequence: CASSAPDRDGYTF.

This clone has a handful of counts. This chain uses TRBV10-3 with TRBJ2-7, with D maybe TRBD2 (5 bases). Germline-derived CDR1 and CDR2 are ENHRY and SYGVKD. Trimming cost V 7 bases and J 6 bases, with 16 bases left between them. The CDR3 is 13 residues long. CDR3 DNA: TGTGCCATCACCATGAGTCGGGGTGGCGAGCAGTACTTC. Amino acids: CAITMSRGGEQYF.

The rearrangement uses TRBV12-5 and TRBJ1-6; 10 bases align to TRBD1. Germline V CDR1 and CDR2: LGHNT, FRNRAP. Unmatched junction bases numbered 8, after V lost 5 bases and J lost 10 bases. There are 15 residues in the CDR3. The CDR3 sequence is CASGPGQGMGSPLHF. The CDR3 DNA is TGTGCTAGTGGTCCGGGACAGGGGATGGGGTCACCCCTCCACTTT. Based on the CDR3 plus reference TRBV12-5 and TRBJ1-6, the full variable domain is DARVTQTPRHKVTEMGQEVTMRCQPILGHNTVFWYRQTMMQGLELLAYFRNRAPLDDSGMPKDRFSAEMPDATLATLKIQPSEPRDSAVYFCASGPGQGMGSPLHFGNGTRLTVT.

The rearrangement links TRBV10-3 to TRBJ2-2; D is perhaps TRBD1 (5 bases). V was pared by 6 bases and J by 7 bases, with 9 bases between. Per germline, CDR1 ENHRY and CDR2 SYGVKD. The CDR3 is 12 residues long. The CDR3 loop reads CAISRVDGELFF. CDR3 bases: TGTGCCATCAGCAGGGTTGACGGGGAGCTGTTTTTT.